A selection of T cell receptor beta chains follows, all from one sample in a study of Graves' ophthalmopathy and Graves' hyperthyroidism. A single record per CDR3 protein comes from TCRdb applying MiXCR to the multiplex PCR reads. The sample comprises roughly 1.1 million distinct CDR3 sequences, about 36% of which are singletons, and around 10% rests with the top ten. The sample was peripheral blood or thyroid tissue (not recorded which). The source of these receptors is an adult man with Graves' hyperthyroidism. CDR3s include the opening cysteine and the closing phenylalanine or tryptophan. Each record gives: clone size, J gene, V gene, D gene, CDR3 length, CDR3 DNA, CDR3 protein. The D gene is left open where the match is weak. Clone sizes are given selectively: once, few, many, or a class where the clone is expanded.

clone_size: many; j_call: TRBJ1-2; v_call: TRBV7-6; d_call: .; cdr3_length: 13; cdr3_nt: TGTGCCAGCAGCTTAAAGGGACATAGTGGCTACACCTTC; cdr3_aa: CASSLKGHSGYTF
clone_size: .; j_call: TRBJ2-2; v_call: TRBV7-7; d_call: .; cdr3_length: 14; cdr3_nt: TGTGCTAGCAGCTTTGCAGAGAACACCGGGGAGCTGTTTTTT; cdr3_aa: CASSFAENTGELFF
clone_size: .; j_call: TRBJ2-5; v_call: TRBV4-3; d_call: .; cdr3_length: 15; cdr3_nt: TGCGCCAGCAGCAGACAACTCACAGGTTTGGAGACCCAGTACTTC; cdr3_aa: CASSRQLTGLETQYF
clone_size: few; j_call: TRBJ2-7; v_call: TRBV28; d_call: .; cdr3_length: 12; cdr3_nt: TGTGCCAGCAGTTTTAATGTCTACGAGCAGTACTTC; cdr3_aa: CASSFNVYEQYF
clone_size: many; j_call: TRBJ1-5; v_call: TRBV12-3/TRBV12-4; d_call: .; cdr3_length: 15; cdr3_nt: TGTGCCAGCAGACTCGAGGGGCAGGGCCATCAGCCCCAGCATTTT; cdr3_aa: CASRLEGQGHQPQHF
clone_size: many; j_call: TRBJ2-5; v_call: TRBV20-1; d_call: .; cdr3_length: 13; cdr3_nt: TGCAGTGCCCGCCCGCCCCAGGACGGGGCCCAGTACTTC; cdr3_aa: CSARPPQDGAQYF
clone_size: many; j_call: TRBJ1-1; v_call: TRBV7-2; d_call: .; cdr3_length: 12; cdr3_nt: TGTGCCAGCAGGGGGGGGTTCACTGAAGCTTTCTTT; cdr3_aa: CASRGGFTEAFF
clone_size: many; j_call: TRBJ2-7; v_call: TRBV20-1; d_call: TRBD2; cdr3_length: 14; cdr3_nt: TGCAGTGCTAGTGGGCTAGCGGGAGTGGGCGAGCAGTACTTC; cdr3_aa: CSASGLAGVGEQYF
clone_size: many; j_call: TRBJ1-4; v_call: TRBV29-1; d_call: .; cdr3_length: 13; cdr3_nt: TGCAGCGTTGGGGGCAGGGGTTACGAAAAACTGTTTTTT; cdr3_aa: CSVGGRGYEKLFF
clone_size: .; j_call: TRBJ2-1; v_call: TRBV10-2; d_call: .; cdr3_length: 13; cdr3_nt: TGCGCCAGCAGTGTCCTTAGGCCGAGTGAGCAGTTCTTC; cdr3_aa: CASSVLRPSEQFF